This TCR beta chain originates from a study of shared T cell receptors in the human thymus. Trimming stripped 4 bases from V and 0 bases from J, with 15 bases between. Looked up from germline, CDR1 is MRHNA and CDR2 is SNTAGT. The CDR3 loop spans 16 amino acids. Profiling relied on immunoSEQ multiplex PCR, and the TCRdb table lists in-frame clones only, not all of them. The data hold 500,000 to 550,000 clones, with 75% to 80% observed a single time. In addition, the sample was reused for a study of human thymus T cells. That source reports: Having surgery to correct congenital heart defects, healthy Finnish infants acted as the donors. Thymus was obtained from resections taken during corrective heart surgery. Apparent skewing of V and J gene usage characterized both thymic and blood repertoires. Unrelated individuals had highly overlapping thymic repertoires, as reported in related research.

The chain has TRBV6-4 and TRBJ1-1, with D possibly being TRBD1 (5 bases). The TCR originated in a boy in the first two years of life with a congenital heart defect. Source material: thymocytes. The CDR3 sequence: CASSARAPDMNTEAFF. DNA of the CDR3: TGTGCCAGCAGTGCTCGGGCCCCGGACATGAACACTGAAGCTTTCTTT.